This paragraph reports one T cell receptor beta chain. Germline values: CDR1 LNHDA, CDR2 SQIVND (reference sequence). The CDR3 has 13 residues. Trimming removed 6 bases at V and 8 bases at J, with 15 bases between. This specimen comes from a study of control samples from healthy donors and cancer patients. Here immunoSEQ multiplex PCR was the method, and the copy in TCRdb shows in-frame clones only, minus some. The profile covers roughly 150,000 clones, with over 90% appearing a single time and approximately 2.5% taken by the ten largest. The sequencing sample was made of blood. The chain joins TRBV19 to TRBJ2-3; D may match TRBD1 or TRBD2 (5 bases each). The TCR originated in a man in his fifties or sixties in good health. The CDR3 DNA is TGTGCCAGTAGCACGGGGCCGACGGGTACGCAGTATTTT. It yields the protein CASSTGPTGTQYF.